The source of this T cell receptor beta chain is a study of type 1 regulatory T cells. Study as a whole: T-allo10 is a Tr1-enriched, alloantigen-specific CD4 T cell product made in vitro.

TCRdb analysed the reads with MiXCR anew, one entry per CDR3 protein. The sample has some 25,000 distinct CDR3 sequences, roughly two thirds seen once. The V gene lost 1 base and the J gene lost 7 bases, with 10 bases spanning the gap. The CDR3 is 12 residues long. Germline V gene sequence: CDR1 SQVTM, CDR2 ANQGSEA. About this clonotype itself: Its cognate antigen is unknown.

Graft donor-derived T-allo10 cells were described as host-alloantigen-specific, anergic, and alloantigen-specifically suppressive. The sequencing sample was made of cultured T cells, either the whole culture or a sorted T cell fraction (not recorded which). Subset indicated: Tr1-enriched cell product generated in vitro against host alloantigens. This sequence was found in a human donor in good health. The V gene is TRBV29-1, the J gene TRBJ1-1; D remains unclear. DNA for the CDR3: TGCAGCGTTGAAGTAATCGGGTATGAAGCTTTCTTT. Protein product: CSVEVIGYEAFF. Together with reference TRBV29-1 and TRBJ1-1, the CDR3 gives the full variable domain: SAVISQKPSRDICQRGTSLTIQCQVDSQVTMMFWYRQQPGQSLTLIATANQGSEATYESGFVIDKFPISRPNLTFSTLTVSNMSPEDSSIYLCSVEVIGYEAFFGQGTRLTVV.